A selection of T cell receptor beta chains follows, all from one sample in a study of human T cells and chemical hapten exposure. TCRdb re-called the RACE reads through MiXCR, storing one row per CDR3 protein. The data show fewer than 100,000 distinct CDR3 sequences, roughly 10% seen once. Sequenced material: whole blood, taken in connection with sensitization to the hapten diphenylcyclopropenone (DPC). The receptors come from a woman aged 55-75 years with alopecia areata. Some clones in this sample may be carry-over from other donors' samples. The CDR3 runs from the conserved cysteine through the conserved F or W.

v_call,j_call,cdr3_aa
TRBV12-3/TRBV12-4,TRBJ2-1,CASSLTEGEQFF
TRBV29-1,TRBJ1-1,CSVRAGRENTEAFF
TRBV12-3/TRBV12-4,TRBJ1-2,CASSSTGGYGYTF
TRBV7-2,TRBJ2-1,CASSPDRLAEQFF
TRBV3-1,TRBJ2-4,CASSYSPKNIQYF
TRBV11-3,TRBJ2-1,CASSPTGSEQFF
TRBV30,TRBJ1-5,CAWSVPRQDNQPQHF
TRBV6-2/TRBV6-3,TRBJ2-7,CASSSTGTEYF
TRBV7-6,TRBJ2-1,CASSLVTARDEQFF
TRBV19,TRBJ2-3,CASTLAWDGADTQYF
TRBV2,TRBJ1-4,CASRHGQLNEKLFF
TRBV28,TRBJ2-4,CASGQGDYIQYF
TRBV12-3/TRBV12-4,TRBJ2-1,CASSLAGTNNEQFF
TRBV24-1,TRBJ1-2,CATSGGAAGGYTF
TRBV11-2,TRBJ2-7,CASSRRAGNEQYF
TRBV3-1,TRBJ1-1,CASSQGLARSAEAFF
TRBV7-9,TRBJ2-5,CASSPPAGPETQYF
TRBV27,TRBJ2-7,CASRGAGLSSYEQYF